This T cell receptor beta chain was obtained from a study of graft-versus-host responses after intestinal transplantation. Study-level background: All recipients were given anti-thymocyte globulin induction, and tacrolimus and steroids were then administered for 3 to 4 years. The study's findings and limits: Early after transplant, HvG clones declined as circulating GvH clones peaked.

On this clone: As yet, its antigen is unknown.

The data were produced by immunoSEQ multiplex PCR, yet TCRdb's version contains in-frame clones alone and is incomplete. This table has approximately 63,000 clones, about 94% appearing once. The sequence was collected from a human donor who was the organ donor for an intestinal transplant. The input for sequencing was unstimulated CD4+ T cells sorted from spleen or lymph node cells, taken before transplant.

This chain's CDR3 is CASSFPSGGRSTDTQYF. The CDR3 nucleotides are TGTGCCAGCAGCTTCCCTAGCGGGGGCCGAAGCACAGATACGCAGTATTTT. The chain couples TRBV7-2 to TRBJ2-3; 10 bases fit TRBD2. The CDR3 loop spans 17 amino acids. With 3 bases clipped from V and 0 bases from J, the junction kept 6 bases outside the gene matches. CDR1 SGHTA and CDR2 FQGNSA come from the germline V gene.